These 23 T cell receptor beta chains originate from one sample sequenced in a study of neoadjuvant anti-PD-1 for oral cavity cancer. TCRdb's copy holds only in-frame clones and misses some; the assay was immunoSEQ multiplex PCR. Of around 37,000 clones listed, around two fifths are singletons. The sample's time point: after neoadjuvant nivolumab, at surgical resection. Sample: tumor tissue, taken after nivolumab (anti-PD-1) treatment. These receptors all stem from a person aged 40 to 85 with oral cavity squamous cell carcinoma.

The J gene is TRBJ2-1, the V gene TRBV7-3, with D perhaps TRBD1 (6 bases). The CDR3 totals 15 residues. V was shortened by 1 base and J by 3 bases, with 10 bases between the two germline ends. Germline assignment: CDR1 SGHTA and CDR2 FQGTGA. As DNA, the CDR3 is TGTGCCAGCAGCTTAAACCCGACAGGCTACAATGAGCAGTTCTTC. Its protein is CASSLNPTGYNEQFF.

There are a few counts of this clone. CDR3 nucleotides: TGTGCCAGCAGCTTAGTCGTAGCTGCTAGCGGCTACAATGAGCAGTTCTTC. This encodes CASSLVVAASGYNEQFF. This chain uses TRBV11-2 with TRBJ2-1; 7 bases agree with TRBD2. The junction had 9 bases not matched to a gene; V was cut back by 1 base and J by 3 bases. Germline V CDR1 and CDR2: SGHAT, FQNNGV. The CDR3 length is 17 residues.

The CDR3 DNA reads TGCGCCAGCAGCTCACAGCGGCCGGACTCCGGGGAGCTGTTTTTT. Translated: CASSSQRPDSGELFF. The chain employs TRBV5-1 and TRBJ2-2; possible D gene TRBD2, 5 bases. CDR3 size: 15 residues. The germline V gene encodes CDR1 SGHRS and CDR2 YFSETQ. The V gene lost 3 bases and the J gene lost 6 bases, with 15 bases spanning the gap.

The table lists this clone with a few counts. This rearrangement joins TRBV5-1 to TRBJ1-2, with 10 bases that match TRBD1. The length of the CDR3 is 15 residues. J lost 3 bases, V lost 4 bases, and 6 bases had no gene match. From germline, CDR1 is SGHRS and CDR2 YFSETQ. CDR3 residues: CASSSGQGDDYGYTF. CDR3 sequence (DNA): TGCGCCAGCAGCAGCGGACAGGGGGACGACTATGGCTACACCTTC. Full variable domain (rest looked up from reference TRBV5-1 and TRBJ1-2): KAGVTQTPRYLIKTRGQQVTLSCSPISGHRSVSWYQQTPGQGLQFLFEYFSETQRNKGNFPGRFSGRQFSNSRSEMNVSTLELGDSALYLCASSSGQGDDYGYTFGSGTRLTVV.

This clone came up a few times. The chain uses TRBV5-6 and TRBJ1-2; 12 nucleotides agree with TRBD1. J gave up 8 bases and V 4 bases, and 12 bases lay outside the gene matches. Germline CDR1 reads SGHDT; CDR2 reads YYEEEE. CDR3 length: 16 residues. CDR3 residues: CASSLWDRGRWKGYTF. CDR3 DNA: TGTGCCAGCAGCCTATGGGACAGGGGGCGCTGGAAAGGCTACACCTTC.

This clone has a single count. The CDR3 bases are TGCGCCAGCAGTGGACAGACAGTTATGAACACTGAAGCTTTCTTT. This sequence encodes CASSGQTVMNTEAFF. The genes are TRBV4-1 and TRBJ1-1, with a tentative D call TRBD1 (6 bases). Germline V gene sequence: CDR1 MGHRA, CDR2 YSYEKL. Trimming shortened V by 6 bases and J by 0 bases, and 14 bases separated the two germline ends. CDR3 length: 15 amino acids.

This clone was observed once. The rearrangement joins TRBV7-9 to TRBJ1-1; D gene uncertain. Germline CDR1 reads SEHNR; CDR2 reads FQNEAQ (reference sequence). Trimming pared 5 bases from V and 0 bases from J, leaving 13 bases between. The CDR3 contains 15 residues. The CDR3 sequence: CASSPPGRMNTEAFF. CDR3 coding DNA: TGTGCCAGCAGCCCGCCCGGACGCATGAACACTGAAGCTTTCTTT.

The CDR3 here is CASSLARTGGFSGANVLTF. Here the CDR3 DNA reads TGTGCCAGCAGCTTAGCACGGACAGGGGGCTTCTCTGGGGCCAACGTCCTGACTTTC. V usage is TRBV7-9 and J usage is TRBJ2-6, with 11 bases identical to TRBD1. This CDR3 has 19 residues. V was pared by 0 bases and J by 0 bases, with 4 bases of the junction left unmatched. CDR1 is SEHNR and CDR2 is FQNEAQ in the germline V gene (reference sequence).

This clone was found a few times. The V and J genes are TRBV5-1 and TRBJ1-5, with D uncertain. Germline-derived CDR1 and CDR2 are SGHRS and YFSETQ. The CDR3 extends over 13 amino acids. Trimming pared 1 base from V and 0 bases from J, leaving 2 bases between. The DNA for the CDR3 is TGCGCCAGCAGCTTGAATAGCAATCAGCCCCAGCATTTT. Translating gives CASSLNSNQPQHF.

The V call is TRBV5-1, the J call TRBJ2-7; D is unresolved. V lost 7 bases and J 4 bases, leaving 9 bases between the germline ends. The germline V gene has CDR1 SGHRS and CDR2 YFSETQ. This CDR3 has 11 residues. CDR3 nucleotides: TGCGCCAGCTCCGAAGCTTACGAGCAGTACTTC. As protein: CASSEAYEQYF.

The gene calls are TRBV19 and TRBJ1-3; the D is unclear. Trimming left V 9 bases short and J 3 bases short, with 21 bases between. The CDR3 length is 16 residues. Germline V gene sequence: CDR1 LNHDA, CDR2 SQIVND (reference sequence). The CDR3: CASKKLEGVGGNTIYF. The CDR3 DNA reads TGTGCCAGCAAGAAATTGGAGGGAGTTGGTGGAAACACCATATATTTT.

The chain employs TRBV11-3 and TRBJ2-7; no clear D. Looked up from germline, CDR1 is SGHNT and CDR2 is YENEEA. V lost 1 base, J lost 2 bases, and 9 bases lay in between. The length of the CDR3 is 14 residues. The DNA of the CDR3 is TGTGCCAGCAGCTTAGGACCGACGACCTACGAGCAGTACTTC. Amino acid sequence: CASSLGPTTYEQYF.

This clone was observed a single time. The chain links TRBV6-1 to TRBJ2-7; the match to TRBD2 covers 10 bases. CDR3 length: 15 residues. Trimming cost V 0 bases and J 2 bases; bases outside gene matches: 1. Germline CDR1 reads MNHNS; CDR2 reads SASEGT. The CDR3 sequence is CASSEASGGPYEQYF. The CDR3 region has the DNA TGTGCCAGCAGTGAAGCTAGCGGGGGGCCCTACGAGCAGTACTTC.

The chain carries TRBV4-2 and TRBJ1-1; D call uncertain. The germline CDR1 and CDR2 sequences are LGHNA and YNFKEQ. The length of the CDR3 is 12 residues. V was clipped by 0 bases and J by 10 bases, with 9 bases between them. The CDR3 nucleotides read TGTGCCAGCAGCCAAGAGGGCATAATAGCTTTCTTT. It specifies CASSQEGIIAFF.

This rearrangement joins TRBV5-5 to TRBJ2-6; perhaps D is TRBD1 or TRBD2 (5 bases each). The V and J ends lost 4 bases and 3 bases respectively, with 17 bases between them. The V gene's germline CDR1 is SGHKS and CDR2 YYEKEE (reference sequence). The CDR3 runs to 17 residues. The CDR3 spells CASSREGPGIGANVLTF. The CDR3 DNA reads TGTGCCAGCAGCCGCGAGGGACCGGGCATTGGGGCCAACGTCCTGACTTTC.

Here the CDR3 DNA reads TGTGCCTGGAGTCGGGACCTAAGCTCCTACAATGAGCAGTTCTTC. Protein sequence: CAWSRDLSSYNEQFF. The chain carries TRBV30 and TRBJ2-1; perhaps D is TRBD1 or TRBD2 (5 bases each). CDR3 length equals 15 residues. V was shortened by 2 bases and J by 0 bases, with 11 bases between the two germline ends. Per the germline V gene, CDR1 is GTSNPN and CDR2 is SVGIG (reference sequence).

This clone has at least ten counts. V gene TRBV28 combines with J gene TRBJ1-2; 8 bases are shared with TRBD1. V dropped 4 bases and J dropped 6; count of bases not matched to a gene: 16. This CDR3 spans 17 amino acids. Germline CDR1 and CDR2: MDHEN and SYDVKM. The CDR3 nucleotides read TGTGCCAGCAGTTCTTACGGACAGGGAGCGGGGATTGATGGCTACACCTTC. Protein product: CASSSYGQGAGIDGYTF.

This chain links TRBV15 with TRBJ2-5; D is tentatively TRBD1 or TRBD2 (5 bases each). Per germline, CDR1 LNHNV and CDR2 YYDKDF (reference sequence). This CDR3 contains 15 residues. The ends were cut back, 3 bases at V and 1 base at J, with 12 bases in the middle. Here the CDR3 reads CATSREMGPQETQYF. DNA for the CDR3: TGTGCCACCAGCAGGGAAATGGGACCCCAAGAGACCCAGTACTTC.

This CDR3 reads CASSLFGRLVTGNTIYF. The CDR3 DNA follows: TGTGCCAGCAGTTTATTCGGCAGGCTAGTTACTGGAAACACCATATATTTT. The V and J genes are TRBV28 and TRBJ1-3; D is unresolved. V was pared by 1 base and J by 2 bases, with 15 bases between. Germline V gene sequence: CDR1 MDHEN, CDR2 SYDVKM. The CDR3 is 17 amino acids. Using reference TRBV28 and TRBJ1-3 for the parts outside the CDR3, the full variable domain is DVKVTQSSRYLVKRTGEKVFLECVQDMDHENMFWYRQDPGLGLRLIYFSYDVKMKEKGDIPEGYSVSREKKERFSLILESASTNQTSMYLCASSLFGRLVTGNTIYFGEGSWLTVV.

This clone was detected only a few times. The V gene is TRBV18, the J gene TRBJ1-1, with D tentatively TRBD1 (5 bases). The CDR3 covers 14 residues. Germline assignment: CDR1 KGHSH and CDR2 LQKENI. V shed 6 bases and J shed 1 base, with 12 bases lying between them. The CDR3 DNA sequence: TGTGCCAGCTCGCGCCCGGGGCGGAACACTGAAGCTTTCTTT. Translation: CASSRPGRNTEAFF.

The chain employs TRBV11-2 and TRBJ2-5; 7 bases agree with TRBD2. Germline V gene data show CDR1 as SGHAT and CDR2 as FQNNGV. Trimming took 3 bases from V and 5 from J; bases not matched to a gene: 12. This CDR3 has 16 residues. The CDR3 coding sequence is TGTGCCAGCAGCTTTTCGACCGCTGGGGAGGGTGAGACCCAGTACTTC. It yields the protein CASSFSTAGEGETQYF.

The rearrangement links TRBV30 to TRBJ2-2, with 8 positions matching TRBD1. Trimming took 3 bases from V and 7 from J; bases not matched to a gene: 10. Germline V gives CDR1 GTSNPN, CDR2 SVGIG (reference sequence). The CDR3 contains 15 residues. CDR3 nucleotides: TGTGCCTGGAGAGACAGGGGAACGTTCGGCGGGGAGCTGTTTTTT. Translating gives CAWRDRGTFGGELFF.

This clone has ten or more counts. The chain employs TRBV5-1 and TRBJ2-7; D is unclear. Per the germline V gene, CDR1 is SGHRS and CDR2 is YFSETQ. This CDR3 region has 14 residues. Trimming left V 0 bases short and J 0 bases short, with 7 bases between. The CDR3 protein is CASSLGVNSYEQYF. The CDR3 bases are TGCGCCAGCAGCTTGGGGGTCAACTCCTACGAGCAGTACTTC.